Each of the 13 T cell receptor beta chains below was sequenced from the same sample in a study of patients and donors after allogeneic stem cell transplantation. MiXCR, run by TCRdb on the RT-PCR reads, gives a single entry per CDR3 protein. The sample has roughly 940,000 distinct CDR3 sequences, about a sixth seen once. What was sequenced was blood, either unsorted or a sorted T cell fraction (not recorded which). The receptors here all came from a human donor who was either an allogeneic HSCT recipient or a stem cell or donor lymphocyte infusion donor (not recorded which). It is not recorded whose cells these are; they may come from a transplant donor.

The chain couples TRBV7-9 to TRBJ2-1; the D gene could be TRBD1 or TRBD2 (5 bases each). Germline V CDR1 and CDR2: SEHNR, FQNEAQ (reference sequence). Trimming took 5 bases from V and 0 from J, leaving 11 bases between them. The CDR3 extends over 15 amino acids. For the CDR3, the DNA is TGTGCCAGCAGCCGGGACGTGAGCTCCTACAATGAGCAGTTCTTC. Its translation: CASSRDVSSYNEQFF.

The V gene is TRBV15, the J gene TRBJ2-3, with 9 bases that match TRBD1. The CDR3 is 16 residues long. Germline V gene lookup returns CDR1 LNHNV and CDR2 YYDKDF (reference sequence). J gave up 4 bases and V 1 base, and 6 bases lay outside the gene matches. In nucleotides, the CDR3 is TGTGCCACCAGCAGAGCTATACAGGGGGCGGCAGATACGCAGTATTTT. It is translated as CATSRAIQGAADTQYF.

The genes are TRBV3-1 and TRBJ1-3; no clear D. Trimming took off 4 bases at V and 3 bases at J, with 7 bases between the two ends. The CDR3 consists of 13 residues. Germline-derived CDR1 and CDR2 are LGHDT and YNNKEL (reference sequence). CDR3 sequence reads: CASSPGNGNTIYF. CDR3 coding DNA: TGTGCCAGCAGCCCGGGAAATGGAAACACCATATATTTT.

The sample holds a few counts of this clonotype. The V and J genes are TRBV5-1 and TRBJ1-2; no clear D gene. The CDR3 is 15 amino acids. Trimming removed 3 bases from V and 0 bases from J, with 12 bases in between. CDR1 is SGHRS, CDR2 YFSETQ, per germline. The CDR3 region is CASSSDGIANYGYTF. For the CDR3, the DNA is TGCGCCAGCAGCTCGGACGGAATAGCTAACTATGGCTACACCTTC.

There are a few counts of this clonotype. The gene calls are TRBV5-6 and TRBJ2-7; 8 bases align to TRBD2. The CDR3 is 19 residues long. CDR1 and CDR2 (germline): SGHDT, YYEEEE. Germline trimming cut 1 base from V and 1 base from J; bases unmatched to any gene: 16. CDR3 protein: CASSLWAFTSSGDSYEQYF. DNA for the CDR3: TGTGCCAGCAGCTTGTGGGCCTTTACTAGTAGCGGGGATTCCTACGAGCAGTACTTC. The full variable domain, rest sourced from reference TRBV5-6 and TRBJ2-7, is DAGVTQSPTHLIKTRGQQVTLRCSPKSGHDTVSWYQQALGQGPQFIFQYYEEEERQRGNFPDRFSGHQFPNYSSELNVNALLLGDSALYLCASSLWAFTSSGDSYEQYFGPGTRLTVT.

The rearrangement joins TRBV12-3 or TRBV12-4 to TRBJ2-1; tentative D call: TRBD2 (6 bases). This CDR3 spans 17 amino acids. V shed 6 bases and J shed 0 bases, with 18 bases lying between them. The CDR3 loop reads CASSGLPSDHSYNEQFF. Written as DNA, the CDR3 is TGTGCCAGCAGCGGACTACCCTCAGACCACTCCTACAATGAGCAGTTCTTC.

In this sample, this clonotype turned up many times. The chain is built from TRBV29-1 and TRBJ2-7; a possible D gene is TRBD1 (6 bases). CDR3 length: 13 residues. Germline lookup yields CDR1 SQVTM and CDR2 ANQGSEA. V lost 7 bases and J 10 bases, leaving 23 bases between the germline ends. The CDR3 loop is CSGGGLRDTPQYF. The CDR3 DNA reads TGCAGCGGAGGGGGTCTTCGGGACACCCCACAGTACTTC.

The chain recombines TRBV4-2 with TRBJ2-3; 8 nucleotides agree with TRBD2. Trimming at V came to 4 bases and at J to 2 bases, leaving 5 bases not matched to a gene. Germline values: CDR1 LGHNA, CDR2 YNFKEQ. The CDR3 is 15 amino acids. CDR3 DNA: TGTGCCAGCAGCCCCATAGCGGGGTTCACAGATACGCAGTATTTT. Its protein product is CASSPIAGFTDTQYF.

V and J are TRBV6-5 and TRBJ2-5; the match to TRBD1 covers 7 bases. V lost 8 bases and J lost 4; bases outside the gene matches: 1. Looked up from germline, CDR1 is MNHEY and CDR2 is SVGAGI. CDR3 length: 11 amino acids. The CDR3 is CASRDRETQYF. In DNA form, the CDR3 reads TGTGCCAGCCGGGACAGAGAGACCCAGTACTTC.

CDR3 in DNA: TGTGCCAGCAGCCAAGGGAGGGATCACCAGTATTTT. It translates to CASSQGRDHQYF. The V call is TRBV3-1, the J call TRBJ2-3; D may be TRBD2 (6 bases). This CDR3 comprises 12 residues. Trimming took off 1 base at V and 12 bases at J, with 11 bases between the two ends. CDR1 LGHDT and CDR2 YNNKEL come from the germline V gene (reference sequence).

The table lists this clonotype with a count of one. The J gene is TRBJ2-1, the V gene TRBV20-1, with D hard to call. V gave up 5 bases and J gave up 7 bases, with 15 bases separating them. Germline assignment: CDR1 DFQATT and CDR2 SNEGSKA (reference sequence). This CDR3 contains 13 residues. The CDR3: CSALPSLSNEQFF. CDR3 sequence (DNA): TGCAGTGCTCTTCCTAGTTTATCGAATGAGCAGTTCTTC.

In this sample, this clonotype turned up a few times. The CDR3 region has the DNA TGTGCCAGCAGCTGGGGGCACTCTTACGACACTGAAGCTTTCTTT. The encoded protein is CASSWGHSYDTEAFF. The chain employs TRBV7-2 and TRBJ1-1; the D gene is possibly TRBD1 (6 bases). This CDR3 has 15 residues. The V gene's germline CDR1 is SGHTA and CDR2 FQGNSA. Deletions cut 4 bases from V and 3 bases from J, with 15 bases between.

This clonotype was seen more than once but under ten times. J is TRBJ1-1 and V is TRBV7-9; 8 bases map to TRBD1. With V trimmed by 7 bases and J by 1 base, 5 bases remained unmatched. Germline CDR1 is SEHNR and CDR2 is FQNEAQ (reference sequence). This CDR3 is 14 amino acids long. CDR3 DNA sequence: TGTGCCAGCAAACGGACAGGGTGGAACACTGAAGCTTTCTTT. Translated, it gives CASKRTGWNTEAFF.